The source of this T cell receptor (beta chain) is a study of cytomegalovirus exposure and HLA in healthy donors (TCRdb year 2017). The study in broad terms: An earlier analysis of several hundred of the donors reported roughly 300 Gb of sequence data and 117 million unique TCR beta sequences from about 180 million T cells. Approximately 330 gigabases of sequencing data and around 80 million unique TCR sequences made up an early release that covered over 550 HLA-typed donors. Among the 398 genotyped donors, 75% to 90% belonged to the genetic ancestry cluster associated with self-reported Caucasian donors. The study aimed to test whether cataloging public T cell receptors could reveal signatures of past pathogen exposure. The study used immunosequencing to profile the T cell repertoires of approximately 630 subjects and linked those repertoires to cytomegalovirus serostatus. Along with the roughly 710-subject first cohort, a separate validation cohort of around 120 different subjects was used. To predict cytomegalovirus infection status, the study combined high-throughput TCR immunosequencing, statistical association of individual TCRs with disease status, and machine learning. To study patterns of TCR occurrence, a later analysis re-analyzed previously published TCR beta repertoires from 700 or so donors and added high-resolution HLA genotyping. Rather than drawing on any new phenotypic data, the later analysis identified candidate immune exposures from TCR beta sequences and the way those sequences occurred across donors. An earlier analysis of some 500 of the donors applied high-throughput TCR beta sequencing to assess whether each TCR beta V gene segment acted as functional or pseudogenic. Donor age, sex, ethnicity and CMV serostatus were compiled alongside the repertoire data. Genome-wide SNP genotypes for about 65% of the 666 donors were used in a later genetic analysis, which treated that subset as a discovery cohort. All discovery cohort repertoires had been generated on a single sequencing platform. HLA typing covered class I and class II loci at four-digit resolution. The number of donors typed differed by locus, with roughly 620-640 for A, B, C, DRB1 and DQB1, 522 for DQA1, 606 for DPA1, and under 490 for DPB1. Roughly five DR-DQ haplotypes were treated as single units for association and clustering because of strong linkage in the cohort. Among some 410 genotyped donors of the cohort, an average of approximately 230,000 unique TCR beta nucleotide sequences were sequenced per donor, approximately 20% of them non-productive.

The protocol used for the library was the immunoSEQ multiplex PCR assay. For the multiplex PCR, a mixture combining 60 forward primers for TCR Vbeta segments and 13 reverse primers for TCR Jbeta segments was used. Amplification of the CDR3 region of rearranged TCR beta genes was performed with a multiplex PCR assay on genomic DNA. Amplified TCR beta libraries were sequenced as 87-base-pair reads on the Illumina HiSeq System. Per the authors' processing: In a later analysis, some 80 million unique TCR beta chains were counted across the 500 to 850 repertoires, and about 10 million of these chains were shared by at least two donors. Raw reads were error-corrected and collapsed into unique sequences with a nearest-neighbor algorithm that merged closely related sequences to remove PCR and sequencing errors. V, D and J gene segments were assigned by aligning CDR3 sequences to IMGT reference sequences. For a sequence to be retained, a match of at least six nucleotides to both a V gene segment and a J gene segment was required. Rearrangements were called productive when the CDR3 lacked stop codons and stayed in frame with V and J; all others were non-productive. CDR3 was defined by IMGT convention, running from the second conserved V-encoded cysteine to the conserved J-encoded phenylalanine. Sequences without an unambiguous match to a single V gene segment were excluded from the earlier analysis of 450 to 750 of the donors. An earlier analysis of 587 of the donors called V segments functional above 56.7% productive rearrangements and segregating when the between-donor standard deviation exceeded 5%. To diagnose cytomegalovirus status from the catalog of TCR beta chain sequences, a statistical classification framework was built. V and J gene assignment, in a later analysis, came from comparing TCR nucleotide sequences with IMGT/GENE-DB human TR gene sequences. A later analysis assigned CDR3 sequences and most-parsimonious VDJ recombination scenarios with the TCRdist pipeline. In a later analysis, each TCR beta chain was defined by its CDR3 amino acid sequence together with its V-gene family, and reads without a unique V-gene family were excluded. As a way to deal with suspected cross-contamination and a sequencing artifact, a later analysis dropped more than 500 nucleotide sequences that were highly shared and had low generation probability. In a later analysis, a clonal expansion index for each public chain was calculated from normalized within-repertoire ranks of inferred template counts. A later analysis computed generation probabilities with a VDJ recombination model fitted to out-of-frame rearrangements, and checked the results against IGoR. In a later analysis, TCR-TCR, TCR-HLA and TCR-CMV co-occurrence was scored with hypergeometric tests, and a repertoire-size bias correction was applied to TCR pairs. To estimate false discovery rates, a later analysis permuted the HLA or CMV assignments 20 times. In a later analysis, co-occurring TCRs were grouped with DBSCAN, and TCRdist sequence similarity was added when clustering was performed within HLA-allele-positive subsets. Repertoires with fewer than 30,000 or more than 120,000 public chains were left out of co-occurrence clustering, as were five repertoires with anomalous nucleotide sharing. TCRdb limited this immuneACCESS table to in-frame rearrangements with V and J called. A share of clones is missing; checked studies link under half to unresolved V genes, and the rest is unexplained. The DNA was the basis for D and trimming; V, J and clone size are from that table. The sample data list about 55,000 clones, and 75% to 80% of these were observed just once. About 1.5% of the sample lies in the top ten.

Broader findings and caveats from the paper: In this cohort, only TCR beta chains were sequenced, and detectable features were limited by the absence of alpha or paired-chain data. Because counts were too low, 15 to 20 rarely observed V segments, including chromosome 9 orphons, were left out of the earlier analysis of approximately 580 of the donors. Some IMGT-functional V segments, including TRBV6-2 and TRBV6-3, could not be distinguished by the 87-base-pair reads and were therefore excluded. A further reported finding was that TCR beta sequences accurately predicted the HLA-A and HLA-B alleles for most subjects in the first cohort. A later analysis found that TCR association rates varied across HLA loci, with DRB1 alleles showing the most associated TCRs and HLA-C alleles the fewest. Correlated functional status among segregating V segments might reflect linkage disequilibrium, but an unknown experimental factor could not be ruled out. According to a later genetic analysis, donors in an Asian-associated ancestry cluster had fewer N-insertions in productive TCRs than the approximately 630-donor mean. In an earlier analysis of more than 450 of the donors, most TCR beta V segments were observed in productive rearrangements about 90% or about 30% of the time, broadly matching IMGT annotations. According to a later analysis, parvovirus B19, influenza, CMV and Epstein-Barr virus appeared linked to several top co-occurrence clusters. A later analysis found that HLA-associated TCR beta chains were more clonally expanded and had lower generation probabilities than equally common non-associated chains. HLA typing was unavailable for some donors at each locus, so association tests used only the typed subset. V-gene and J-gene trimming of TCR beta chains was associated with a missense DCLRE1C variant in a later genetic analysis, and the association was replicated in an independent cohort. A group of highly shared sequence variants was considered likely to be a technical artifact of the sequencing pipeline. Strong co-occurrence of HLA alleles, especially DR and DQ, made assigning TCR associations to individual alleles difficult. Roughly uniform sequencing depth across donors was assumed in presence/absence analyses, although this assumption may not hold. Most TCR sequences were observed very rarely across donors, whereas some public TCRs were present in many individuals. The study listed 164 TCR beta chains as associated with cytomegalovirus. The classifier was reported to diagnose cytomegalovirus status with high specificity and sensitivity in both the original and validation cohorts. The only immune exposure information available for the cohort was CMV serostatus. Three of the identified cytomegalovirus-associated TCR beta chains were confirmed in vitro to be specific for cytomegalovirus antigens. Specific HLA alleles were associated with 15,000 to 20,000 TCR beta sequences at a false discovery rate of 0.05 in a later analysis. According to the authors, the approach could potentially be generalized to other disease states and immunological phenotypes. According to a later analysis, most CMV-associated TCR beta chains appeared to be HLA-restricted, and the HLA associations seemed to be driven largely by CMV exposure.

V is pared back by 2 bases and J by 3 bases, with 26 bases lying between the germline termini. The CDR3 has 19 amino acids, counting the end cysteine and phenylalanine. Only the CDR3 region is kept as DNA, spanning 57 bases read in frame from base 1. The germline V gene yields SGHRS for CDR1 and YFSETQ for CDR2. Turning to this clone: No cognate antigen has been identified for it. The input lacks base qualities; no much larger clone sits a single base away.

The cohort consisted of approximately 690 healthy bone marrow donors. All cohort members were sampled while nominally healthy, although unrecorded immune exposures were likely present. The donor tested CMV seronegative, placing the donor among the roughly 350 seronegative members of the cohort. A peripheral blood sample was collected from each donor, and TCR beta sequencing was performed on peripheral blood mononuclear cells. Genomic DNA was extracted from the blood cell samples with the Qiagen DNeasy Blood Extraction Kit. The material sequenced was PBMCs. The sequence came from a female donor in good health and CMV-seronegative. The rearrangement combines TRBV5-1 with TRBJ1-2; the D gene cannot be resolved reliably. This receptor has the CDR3 CASSLFIGSSSPLDYGYTF. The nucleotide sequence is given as TGCGCCAGCAGCTTATTCATCGGGAGTTCTAGTCCCCTAGACTATGGCTACACCTTC.